This T cell receptor (beta chain) was sequenced in a study of long-term antiretroviral therapy in people with HIV. Overall study: Some samples came about a decade before the 2015 immediate-ART recommendation, and these were the earliest.

Going into DNA extraction, samples held roughly 0.9-11 million cryopreserved PBMC. Study conclusions and caveats: Diversity measured after ART increased yet remained under transplant donor controls. For ART adherence, viral resistance and therapy changes, no data were available.

The CDR3 extends over 15 amino acids. CDR1 and CDR2 from the germline V gene are SEHNR and FQNEAQ (reference sequence). V was cut by 1 base and J by 0 bases, with 9 bases left in between. Concerning this clone: What it recognizes is unknown.

The authors ran the immunoSEQ assay, v3.0, at survey level. Only in-frame clones appear in the TCRdb table, and some are missing; sequencing was by immunoSEQ multiplex PCR. The profile shows about 11,000 clones, 80% to 90% of them singletons. The source was unsorted PBMCs, collected about 7 years after starting antiretroviral therapy. V usage is TRBV7-9 and J usage is TRBJ1-2; tentative D call: TRBD1 (6 bases). The sequence was obtained from a man in his fifties with HIV. The CDR3 sequence is CASSLVDSSNYGYTF. The CDR3 DNA reads TGTGCCAGCAGCTTAGTGGACAGCTCTAACTATGGCTACACCTTC.